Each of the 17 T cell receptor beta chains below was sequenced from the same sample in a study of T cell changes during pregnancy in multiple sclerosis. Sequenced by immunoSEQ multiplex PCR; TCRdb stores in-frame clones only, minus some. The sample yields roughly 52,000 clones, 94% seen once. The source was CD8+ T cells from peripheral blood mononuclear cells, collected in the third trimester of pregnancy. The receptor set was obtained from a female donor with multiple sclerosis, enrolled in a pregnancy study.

Written as DNA, the CDR3 is TGTGCCAGCAGTGAGCTCAACCGGGACAGCGCCTATGGCTACACCTTC. Residues: CASSELNRDSAYGYTF. J is TRBJ1-2 and V is TRBV2, with 7 positions matching TRBD1. Germline-derived CDR1 and CDR2 are SNHLY and FYNNEI. This CDR3 has 16 amino acids. V shed 3 bases, J shed 4 bases, and the junction held 11 bases outside the gene matches.

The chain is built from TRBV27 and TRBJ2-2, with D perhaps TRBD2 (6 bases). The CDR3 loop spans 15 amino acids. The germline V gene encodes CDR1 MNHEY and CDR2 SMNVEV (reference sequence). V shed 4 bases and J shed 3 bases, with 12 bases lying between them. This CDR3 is CASSSRGEDTGELFF. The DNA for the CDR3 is TGTGCCAGCAGTTCGCGAGGGGAGGACACCGGGGAGCTGTTTTTT.

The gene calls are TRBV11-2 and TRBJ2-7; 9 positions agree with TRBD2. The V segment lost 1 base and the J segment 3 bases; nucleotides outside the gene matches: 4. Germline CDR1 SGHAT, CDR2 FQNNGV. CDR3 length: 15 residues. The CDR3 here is CASSLAGTSSYEQYF. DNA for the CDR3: TGTGCCAGCAGCTTAGCCGGGACTAGCAGCTACGAGCAGTACTTC.

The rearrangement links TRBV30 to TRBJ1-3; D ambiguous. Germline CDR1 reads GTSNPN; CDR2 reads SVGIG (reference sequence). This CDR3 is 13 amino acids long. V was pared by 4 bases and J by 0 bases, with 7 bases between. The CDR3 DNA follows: TGTGCCTGGATCCCATTCTCTGGAAACACCATATATTTT. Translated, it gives CAWIPFSGNTIYF.

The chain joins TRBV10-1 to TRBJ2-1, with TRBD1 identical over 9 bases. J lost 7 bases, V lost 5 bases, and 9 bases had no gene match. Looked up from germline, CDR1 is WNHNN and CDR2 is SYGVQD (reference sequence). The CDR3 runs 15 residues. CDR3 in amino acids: CASSSPGQGLNEQFF. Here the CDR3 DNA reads TGCGCCAGCAGTTCCCCGGGACAGGGTCTGAATGAGCAGTTCTTC.

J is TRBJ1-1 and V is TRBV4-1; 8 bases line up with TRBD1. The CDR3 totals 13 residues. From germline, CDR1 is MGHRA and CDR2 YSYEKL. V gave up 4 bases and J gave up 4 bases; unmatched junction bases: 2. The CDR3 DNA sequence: TGCGCCAGCAGCCCTCAGGGGGCCACTGAAGCTTTCTTT. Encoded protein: CASSPQGATEAFF.

The CDR3 region has the DNA TGTGCCTGGAGTTGGGACAGGACGGTCGGGAGCACTGAAGCTTTCTTT. It is translated as CAWSWDRTVGSTEAFF. This chain joins TRBV30 and TRBJ1-1; TRBD1 aligns across 8 bases. Trimming at V came to 2 bases and at J to 4 bases, leaving 12 bases not matched to a gene. The CDR3 totals 16 residues. CDR1 is GTSNPN, CDR2 SVGIG, per germline (reference sequence).

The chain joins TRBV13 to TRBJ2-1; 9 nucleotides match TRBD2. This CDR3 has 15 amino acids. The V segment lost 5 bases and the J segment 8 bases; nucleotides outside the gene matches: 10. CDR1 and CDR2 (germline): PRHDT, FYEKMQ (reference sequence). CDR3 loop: CASSTPGTSIDEQFF. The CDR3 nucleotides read TGTGCCAGCAGCACCCCGGGGACTAGCATCGATGAGCAGTTCTTC.

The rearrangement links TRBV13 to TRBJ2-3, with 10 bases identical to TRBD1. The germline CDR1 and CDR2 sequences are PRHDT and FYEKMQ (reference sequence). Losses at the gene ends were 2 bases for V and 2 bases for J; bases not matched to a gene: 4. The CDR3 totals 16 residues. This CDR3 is CASSLPGQGLTDTQYF. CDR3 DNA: TGTGCCAGCAGCTTACCGGGACAGGGGCTCACAGATACGCAGTATTTT.

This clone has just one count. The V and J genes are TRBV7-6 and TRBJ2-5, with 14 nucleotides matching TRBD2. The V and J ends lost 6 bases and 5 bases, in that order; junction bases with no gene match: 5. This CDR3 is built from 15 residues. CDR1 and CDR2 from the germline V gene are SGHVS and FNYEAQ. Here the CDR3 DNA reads TGTGCCAGCAGTCCGACTAGCGGGAGGGGGGAGACCCAGTACTTC. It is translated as CASSPTSGRGETQYF.

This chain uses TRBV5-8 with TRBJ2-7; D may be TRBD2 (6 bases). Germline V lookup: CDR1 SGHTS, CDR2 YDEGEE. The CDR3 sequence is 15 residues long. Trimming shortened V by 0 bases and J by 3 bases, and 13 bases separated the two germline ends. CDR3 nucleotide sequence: TGTGCCAGCAGCTTGGATTTAGGAGGGAGCTACGAGCAGTACTTC. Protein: CASSLDLGGSYEQYF.

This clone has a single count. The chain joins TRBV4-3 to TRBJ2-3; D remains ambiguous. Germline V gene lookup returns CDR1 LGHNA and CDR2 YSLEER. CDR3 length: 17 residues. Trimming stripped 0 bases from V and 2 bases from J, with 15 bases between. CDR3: CASSQDSYSLLTDTQYF. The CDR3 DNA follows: TGCGCCAGCAGCCAAGATTCATACAGCCTACTCACAGATACGCAGTATTTT.

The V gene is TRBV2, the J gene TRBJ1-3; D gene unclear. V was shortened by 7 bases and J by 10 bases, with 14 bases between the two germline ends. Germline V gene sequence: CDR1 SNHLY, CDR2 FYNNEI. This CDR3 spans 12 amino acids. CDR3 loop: CASMVSGRTIYF. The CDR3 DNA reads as TGTGCCAGCATGGTGTCGGGGAGGACCATATATTTT.

For the CDR3, the DNA is TGTGCCAGCAGTAAAGACAGAAGCTACACCTTC. Protein: CASSKDRSYTF. The chain carries TRBV28 and TRBJ1-2, with a weak D call TRBD1 (5 bases). Looked up from germline, CDR1 is MDHEN and CDR2 is SYDVKM. The CDR3 is made up of 11 amino acids. The V and J ends lost 5 bases and 9 bases respectively, with 10 bases between them.

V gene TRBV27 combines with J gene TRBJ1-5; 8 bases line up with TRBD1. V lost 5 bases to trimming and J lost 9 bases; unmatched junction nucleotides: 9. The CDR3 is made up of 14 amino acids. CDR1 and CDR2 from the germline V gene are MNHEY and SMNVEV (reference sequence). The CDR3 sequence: CASSPTGGVGPQHF. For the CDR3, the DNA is TGTGCCAGCAGTCCCACAGGGGGGGTGGGGCCCCAGCATTTT.

The DNA of the CDR3 is TGTGCCAGCAGCCCCAGAGGCGGGAGGGCCTTGGGCGGGGAGCTGTTTTTT. Its protein product is CASSPRGGRALGGELFF. The chain uses TRBV7-8 and TRBJ2-2, with 9 bases that match TRBD2. Trimming took 5 bases from V and 7 from J; bases not matched to a gene: 14. Germline CDR1 SGHVS, CDR2 FQNEAQ. The CDR3 is 17 residues long.

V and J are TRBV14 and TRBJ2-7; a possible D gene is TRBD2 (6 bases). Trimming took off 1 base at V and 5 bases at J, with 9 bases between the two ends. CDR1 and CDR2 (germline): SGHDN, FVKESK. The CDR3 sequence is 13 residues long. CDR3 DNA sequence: TGTGCCAGCAGCCAAGGCGGGATCGACGAGCAGTACTTC. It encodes CASSQGGIDEQYF.